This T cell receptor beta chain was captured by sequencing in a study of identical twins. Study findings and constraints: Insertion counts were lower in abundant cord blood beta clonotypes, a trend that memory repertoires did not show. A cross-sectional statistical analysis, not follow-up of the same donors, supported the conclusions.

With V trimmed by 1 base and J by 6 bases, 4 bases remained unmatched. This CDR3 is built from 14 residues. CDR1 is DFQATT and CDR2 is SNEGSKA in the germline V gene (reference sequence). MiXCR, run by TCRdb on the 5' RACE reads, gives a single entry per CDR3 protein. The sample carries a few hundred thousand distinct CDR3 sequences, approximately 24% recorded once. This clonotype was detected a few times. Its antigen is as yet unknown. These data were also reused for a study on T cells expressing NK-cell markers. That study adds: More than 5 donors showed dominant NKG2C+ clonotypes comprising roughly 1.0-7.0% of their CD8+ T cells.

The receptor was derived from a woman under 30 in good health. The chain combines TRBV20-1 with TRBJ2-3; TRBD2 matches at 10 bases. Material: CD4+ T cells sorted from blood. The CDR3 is CSARVPSGGDTQYF. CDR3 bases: TGCAGTGCTAGAGTGCCTAGCGGGGGCGATACGCAGTATTTT.